The 5 T cell receptor beta chains below come from one sample, sequenced in a study of T cell repertoires in aging, cancer and after chemotherapy (dated by TCRdb to between 2017 and 2020). TCR beta rearrangements were amplified from genomic DNA extracted from peripheral blood rather than from sorted cells or RNA. The sequencer listed for this sample is Illumina MiSeq. Rearranged TRB sequences spanning V, D and J segments were amplified in a multiplex touch-down PCR with a mixed TRB-A/B primer pool. Starting from the raw public reads, TCRdb applied fastp trimming at Q25, assembled clones with MiXCR and retained in-frame beta chains. Rows with a matching CDR3 protein are joined into one entry that keeps the most common DNA and genes. The sample profile shows fewer than 3,500 distinct CDR3 sequences; 30% of them were found once. Clones ranked in the top ten supply roughly an eighth of the sample. Sequences were obtained from blood. The receptors here all came from a human donor in good health.

This clonotype occurred a few times. The V gene is TRBV5-1, the J gene TRBJ1-1, with D unresolved. Germline values: CDR1 SGHRS, CDR2 YFSETQ. V was clipped by 0 bases and J by 0 bases, with 12 bases between them. The CDR3 length is 16 residues. The CDR3 spells CASSLEAAPMNTEAFF. The CDR3 bases are TGCGCCAGCAGCTTGGAGGCAGCCCCAATGAACACTGAAGCTTTCTTT. Looking up the rest from reference TRBV5-1 and TRBJ1-1 gives the full variable domain: KAGVTQTPRYLIKTRGQQVTLSCSPISGHRSVSWYQQTPGQGLQFLFEYFSETQRNKGNFPGRFSGRQFSNSRSEMNVSTLELGDSALYLCASSLEAAPMNTEAFFGQGTRLTVV.

This clonotype is medium-sized (0.01 to 0.1%). The CDR3 here is CASSYAGDRALTNYGYTF. The CDR3 DNA reads as TGTGCCAGCAGTTACGCTGGTGACAGGGCCCTTACTAACTATGGCTACACCTTC. The V and J genes are TRBV6-5 and TRBJ1-2; 7 bases line up with TRBD1. Germline V gene sequence: CDR1 MNHEY, CDR2 SVGAGI. V was pared by 2 bases and J by 0 bases, with 12 bases of the junction left unmatched. CDR3 length equals 18 residues.

The chain's CDR3 is CSVEQYNEQFF. CDR3 DNA sequence: TGCAGCGTAGAGCAGTACAATGAGCAGTTCTTC. This sequence joins TRBV29-1 and TRBJ2-1, with D unresolved. Looked up from germline, CDR1 is SQVTM and CDR2 is ANQGSEA. V was pared by 6 bases and J by 4 bases, with 7 bases between. The CDR3 extends over 11 amino acids.

This clonotype is judged medium-sized. The chain has TRBV7-9 and TRBJ2-3, with D perhaps given as TRBD1 or TRBD2 (5 bases each). Germline assignment: CDR1 SEHNR and CDR2 FQNEAQ (reference sequence). V lost 0 bases to trimming and J lost 11 bases, with 15 bases between them. This CDR3 is 14 amino acids long. The CDR3 DNA follows: TGTGCCAGCAGCTTAGCCCGAGGGTTGAGGGGGCAGTATTTT. This codes for CASSLARGLRGQYF.

This clonotype rates as medium-sized. V and J are TRBV20-1 and TRBJ2-3; 7 positions match TRBD2. V lost 3 bases and J lost 6; bases outside the gene matches: 6. Germline V gene data show CDR1 as DFQATT and CDR2 as SNEGSKA (reference sequence). This CDR3 is built from 13 residues. DNA of the CDR3: TGCAGTGCTAGTCTGGGGGGGAGGGATACGCAGTATTTT. This sequence encodes CSASLGGRDTQYF.